This T cell receptor (beta chain) was captured in a study of low-dose radiotherapy and immunotherapy resistance in tumors. Trimming cost V 4 bases and J 2 bases, with 19 bases left between them. This CDR3 region has 16 residues. CDR1 SGHRS and CDR2 YFSETQ come from the germline V gene. Priming of first-strand cDNA relied on TRAV- and TRBV-specific primers (covering alpha and beta chains). For amplifying TCRs, the PCR ran for roughly 20 cycles with Phusion, which was used together with a constant-region primer and the adapter on the V primers. Each CDR3 protein is one row after TCRdb ran MiXCR on the reads. The table shows some 100,000 distinct CDR3 sequences, with under 25% occurring only once. Time point in this sample: after trial treatment. Treatment of the sample: LDRT plus nivolumab, ipilimumab, low-dose cyclophosphamide and aspirin (RACIN trial). The table lists this clonotype with many counts.

The specimen was PBMCs, collected after low-dose radiotherapy plus immunotherapy. The clonotype originates from a male donor with prostate cancer. The chain employs TRBV5-1 and TRBJ2-7; either TRBD1 or TRBD2 may supply D (6 bases each). CDR3: CASSLTGRGGTYEQYF. CDR3 DNA sequence: TGCGCCAGCAGCCTCACAGGGCGGGGAGGAACCTACGAGCAGTACTTC.